One sample yielded the 28 T cell receptor beta chains listed below, sequenced in a study of cytomegalovirus exposure and HLA in healthy donors. This PCR relied on a set of 60 Vbeta primers and 13 Jbeta primers. The protocol was immunoSEQ multiplex PCR, while the TCRdb copy is restricted to in-frame clones and leaves out a portion. The sample has approximately 210,000 clones, around nine tenths seen once; the top ten hold about 1.7%. The sequencing input was PBMCs. The receptors come from a woman aged 18 to 35 in good health and CMV-seronegative.

As for this clone: The same CDR3 is also encoded by other DNA sequences in this sample. Here the CDR3 reads CASSVAGGTYEQYF. CDR3 nucleotide sequence: TGTGCCAGCAGCGTAGCGGGGGGAACCTACGAGCAGTACTTC. The chain has TRBV9 and TRBJ2-7; 7 nucleotides line up with TRBD2. V lost 0 bases to trimming and J lost 2 bases; unmatched junction nucleotides: 2. CDR1 and CDR2 from the germline V gene are SGDLS and YYNGEE. CDR3 length: 14 residues.

This clone has only a few counts. The chain couples TRBV6-1 to TRBJ2-7; TRBD2 matches 11 bases. Germline-derived CDR1 and CDR2 are MNHNS and SASEGT. The CDR3 totals 14 residues. V lost 6 bases, J lost 6 bases, and 7 bases stayed unmatched. CDR3 protein: CASSLLTSGAEQYF. CDR3 coding DNA: TGTGCCAGCAGCCTTTTGACTAGCGGGGCCGAGCAGTACTTC.

This clone came up once. J is TRBJ2-1 and V is TRBV18; the match to TRBD2 covers 11 bases. The CDR3 loop spans 17 amino acids. V shed 1 base, J shed 4 bases, and the junction held 6 bases outside the gene matches. Germline V gene data show CDR1 as KGHSH and CDR2 as LQKENI. The CDR3 DNA reads as TGTGCCAGCTCACCACGGCTAGCGGGAGGCCTTTACAATGAGCAGTTCTTC. Protein: CASSPRLAGGLYNEQFF.

This clone was seen a single time. The V gene is TRBV5-1, the J gene TRBJ2-7, with 7 bases lining up with TRBD2. The CDR3 loop spans 15 amino acids. The trim removed 0 bases at V and 1 base at J, leaving 4 bases unmatched. Germline loops: CDR1 SGHRS, CDR2 YFSETQ. DNA of the CDR3: TGCGCCAGCAGCTTGGGTGCGGGAGAGTCCTACGAGCAGTACTTC. Protein sequence: CASSLGAGESYEQYF.

The chain recombines TRBV19 with TRBJ2-1; the D gene is possibly TRBD1 (6 bases). V gave up 3 bases and J gave up 4 bases, with 13 bases separating them. Looked up from germline, CDR1 is LNHDA and CDR2 is SQIVND (reference sequence). There are 15 residues in the CDR3. The CDR3: CASSIQGTPYNEQFF. DNA of the CDR3: TGTGCCAGTAGTATCCAGGGGACCCCTTACAATGAGCAGTTCTTC.

This clone came up a few times. This sequence joins TRBV28 and TRBJ2-2; maybe TRBD2 (6 bases). The CDR3 extends over 13 amino acids. V lost 4 bases and J 5 bases, leaving 8 bases between the germline ends. Germline V CDR1 and CDR2: MDHEN, SYDVKM. CDR3 coding DNA: TGTGCCAGCAGTTGGGGGGTAACCGGGGAGCTGTTTTTT. This sequence encodes CASSWGVTGELFF.

The J gene is TRBJ2-3, the V gene TRBV27; TRBD2 matches 14 bases. Per germline, CDR1 MNHEY and CDR2 SMNVEV (reference sequence). This CDR3 spans 16 amino acids. J gave up 8 bases and V 5 bases, and 9 bases lay outside the gene matches. The CDR3 DNA follows: TGTGCCAGCAGTCTGCTGGGACTAGCGGGGGTGGCTACGCAGTATTTT. Its protein product is CASSLLGLAGVATQYF.

The chain is built from TRBV4-1 and TRBJ1-2; D is possibly TRBD1 (5 bases). Germline V CDR1 and CDR2: MGHRA, YSYEKL. Trimming took 0 bases from V and 3 from J, leaving 11 bases between them. CDR3 size: 15 residues. The CDR3: CASSQDLSGHYGYTF. CDR3 sequence (DNA): TGCGCCAGCAGCCAAGATCTATCAGGGCACTATGGCTACACCTTC.

This clone was observed a handful of times. The V gene is TRBV6-1, the J gene TRBJ1-1, with D possibly being TRBD1 (5 bases). The V end lost 6 bases, the J end lost 7 bases, and 12 bases lay between the germline ends. CDR3 size: 12 residues. Germline CDR1 MNHNS, CDR2 SASEGT. CDR3 nucleotides: TGTGCCAGCAGCCCGGGACTTATTGAAGCTTTCTTT. As protein: CASSPGLIEAFF.

The chain uses TRBV9 and TRBJ2-1; TRBD2 might be the D (7 bases). This CDR3 comprises 15 residues. Germline V gene data show CDR1 as SGDLS and CDR2 as YYNGEE. The V end lost 0 bases, the J end lost 9 bases, and 16 bases lay between the germline ends. This CDR3 is CASSVGGGLAGEQFF. Here the CDR3 DNA reads TGTGCCAGCAGCGTAGGGGGGGGGCTCGCGGGTGAGCAGTTCTTC. The full variable domain, in which reference TRBV9 and TRBJ2-1 provide the parts outside the CDR3, is DSGVTQTPKHLITATGQRVTLRCSPRSGDLSVYWYQQSLDQGLQFLIQYYNGEERAKGNILERFSAQQFPDLHSELNLSSLELGDSALYFCASSVGGGLAGEQFFGPGTRLTVL.

CDR3: CASSVGQGAGELFF. The DNA for the CDR3 is TGTGCCAGCAGTGTGGGACAGGGGGCTGGGGAGCTGTTTTTT. The chain uses TRBV27 and TRBJ2-2; 12 bases line up with TRBD1. CDR1 and CDR2 from the germline V gene are MNHEY and SMNVEV (reference sequence). The junction had 3 bases not matched to a gene; V was cut back by 5 bases and J by 8 bases. CDR3 length: 14 amino acids.

This chain links TRBV4-3 with TRBJ1-5; 8 bases are shared with TRBD1. V gave up 0 bases and J gave up 8 bases; unmatched junction bases: 6. Germline-derived CDR1 and CDR2 are LGHNA and YSLEER. The CDR3 is 15 amino acids. CDR3 residues: CASSQDGTGQKPQHF. In nucleotides, the CDR3 is TGCGCCAGCAGCCAAGACGGGACAGGCCAAAAGCCCCAGCATTTT.

In this sample, this clone turned up a few times. The chain links TRBV27 to TRBJ1-1; 9 nucleotides line up with TRBD1. Germline CDR1 reads MNHEY; CDR2 reads SMNVEV (reference sequence). This CDR3 contains 15 residues. The junction had 5 bases not matched to a gene; V was cut back by 2 bases and J by 4 bases. CDR3 loop: CASSLGTGRGTEAFF. In DNA form, the CDR3 reads TGTGCCAGCAGTTTAGGGACAGGGAGGGGCACTGAAGCTTTCTTT.

In nucleotides, the CDR3 is TGTGCCAGCAGTTTCGGGATCCCAGGGGCCGAGCAGTACTTC. Its protein is CASSFGIPGAEQYF. The V and J genes are TRBV27 and TRBJ2-7; TRBD1 is a possible D gene (6 bases). V gave up 3 bases and J gave up 6 bases, with 15 bases separating them. Per the germline V gene, CDR1 is MNHEY and CDR2 is SMNVEV (reference sequence). The CDR3 is made up of 14 amino acids.

V is TRBV7-2 and J is TRBJ1-5, with TRBD1 matching over 7 bases. The CDR3 sequence is 15 residues long. Germline CDR1 and CDR2: SGHTA and FQGNSA. J was trimmed by 7 bases and V by 1 base; bases with no gene match: 7. CDR3 DNA sequence: TGTGCCAGCAGCTTAGATTTAGGGGGCGGGCAGCCCCAGCATTTT. Protein: CASSLDLGGGQPQHF.

J is TRBJ1-3 and V is TRBV9; the D gene is possibly TRBD1 (6 bases). Germline loops: CDR1 SGDLS, CDR2 YYNGEE. The CDR3 is made up of 16 amino acids. Trimming cost V 3 bases and J 3 bases, with 16 bases left between them. The CDR3: CASSASGALHGNTIYF. The CDR3 DNA reads as TGTGCCAGCAGCGCTTCAGGGGCTTTGCATGGAAACACCATATATTTT.

The chain joins TRBV6-1 to TRBJ1-2; D is possibly TRBD1 (5 bases). V shed 8 bases and J shed 5 bases, with 18 bases lying between them. Germline V CDR1 and CDR2: MNHNS, SASEGT. CDR3 length equals 14 residues. The CDR3 bases are TGTGCCAGCCTCCGGGACGGAGGGGTATATGGCTACACCTTC. Protein: CASLRDGGVYGYTF.

Only one count was recorded for this clone. The rearrangement links TRBV11-3 to TRBJ1-1; 7 bases align to TRBD1. Germline-derived CDR1 and CDR2 are SGHNT and YENEEA. The CDR3 has 15 residues. After removal of 0 bases from V and 4 bases from J, the junction contained 5 bases not matched to a gene. The CDR3 DNA follows: TGTGCCAGCAGCTTAGACGATTCAGGGGGCACTGAAGCTTTCTTT. Translated: CASSLDDSGGTEAFF.

This chain joins TRBV19 and TRBJ2-2, with D possibly being TRBD2 (6 bases). The V gene's germline CDR1 is LNHDA and CDR2 SQIVND (reference sequence). The CDR3 runs 12 residues. V was shortened by 6 bases and J by 8 bases, with 10 bases between the two germline ends. For the CDR3, the DNA is TGTGCCAGTAGCCCCGCGGGGGGGGAGCTGTTTTTT. Translating gives CASSPAGGELFF. The complete variable domain, with remaining parts taken from reference TRBV19 and TRBJ2-2, reads DGGITQSPKYLFRKEGQNVTLSCEQNLNHDAMYWYRQDPGQGLRLIYYSQIVNDFQKGDIAEGYSVSREKKESFPLTVTSAQKNPTAFYLCASSPAGGELFFGEGSRLTVL.

The gene calls are TRBV6-6 and TRBJ2-3; 8 bases align to TRBD1. Germline V gives CDR1 MNHNY, CDR2 SVGAGI (reference sequence). Unmatched junction bases numbered 7, after V lost 6 bases and J lost 2 bases. The CDR3 is 15 amino acids. CDR3 bases: TGTGCCAGCAGCGCGGACAGGGAGGTCACAGATACGCAGTATTTT. Translated: CASSADREVTDTQYF.

Here the CDR3 reads CASGLVGTGGNYGYTF. The CDR3 DNA sequence: TGTGCTAGTGGTTTGGTCGGGACAGGGGGAAATTATGGCTACACCTTC. The J gene is TRBJ1-2, the V gene TRBV12-5, with 11 bases that match TRBD1. This CDR3 is 16 amino acids long. Germline assignment: CDR1 LGHNT and CDR2 FRNRAP. With 0 bases clipped from V and 5 bases from J, the junction kept 5 bases outside the gene matches.

This rearrangement joins TRBV28 to TRBJ1-2; D is ambiguous. Trimming took off 4 bases at V and 0 bases at J, with 9 bases between the two ends. Germline CDR1 and CDR2: MDHEN and SYDVKM. The CDR3 consists of 14 residues. CDR3 bases: TGTGCCAGCAGTTCTACGTCCCCTAACTATGGCTACACCTTC. Amino acid sequence: CASSSTSPNYGYTF.

V gene TRBV19 combines with J gene TRBJ2-3; 10 nucleotides match TRBD2. CDR1 is LNHDA and CDR2 is SQIVND in the germline V gene (reference sequence). This CDR3 contains 18 residues. V lost 5 bases to trimming and J lost 5 bases; unmatched junction nucleotides: 16. The CDR3 loop is CASSWNLGTSDPGDTQYF. CDR3 nucleotide sequence: TGTGCCAGTAGTTGGAACCTCGGGACTAGCGACCCTGGAGATACGCAGTATTTT.

This chain connects TRBV7-9 to TRBJ1-2; D unclear. This CDR3 has 12 residues. The germline V gene has CDR1 SEHNR and CDR2 FQNEAQ (reference sequence). The ends were cut back, 1 base at V and 9 bases at J, with 9 bases in the middle. CDR3 protein: CASSLVRESYTF. In nucleotides, the CDR3 is TGTGCCAGCAGCTTAGTTAGAGAAAGCTACACCTTC.

In this sample, this clone turned up a few times. The same CDR3 can be traced to other DNA sequences in this sample. J is TRBJ1-1 and V is TRBV5-1; D not certain. CDR1 is SGHRS, CDR2 YFSETQ, per germline. V lost 0 bases and J lost 3, with 9 bases in between. CDR3 length: 14 amino acids. CDR3 bases: TGCGCCAGCAGCTTGGCGGGAGGGTACACTGAAGCTTTCTTT. Translated, it gives CASSLAGGYTEAFF.

V gene TRBV7-2 combines with J gene TRBJ1-5; D is unresolved. Trimming left V 5 bases short and J 1 base short, with 12 bases between. The CDR3 length is 15 residues. Looked up from germline, CDR1 is SGHTA and CDR2 is FQGNSA. The CDR3 DNA sequence: TGTGCCAGCAGCCTACTAGGGAACAGCAATCAGCCCCAGCATTTT. This encodes CASSLLGNSNQPQHF.

This clone has a single count. The CDR3 protein is CATASGRRSWEQYF. The CDR3 DNA reads TGTGCCACGGCTAGCGGGAGGAGGTCTTGGGAGCAGTACTTC. The V call is TRBV11-3, the J call TRBJ2-7; 11 nucleotides match TRBD2. V lost 10 bases and J lost 7; bases outside the gene matches: 12. This CDR3 contains 14 residues. Per germline, CDR1 SGHNT and CDR2 YENEEA.

The chain couples TRBV2 to TRBJ2-7, with 7 bases fitting TRBD1. After removal of 3 bases from V and 2 bases from J, the junction contained 4 bases not matched to a gene. The CDR3 spans 14 residues. Looked up from germline, CDR1 is SNHLY and CDR2 is FYNNEI. The DNA for the CDR3 is TGTGCCAGCAGTGAGTACAGGGGTCCCTACGAGCAGTACTTC. Protein sequence: CASSEYRGPYEQYF.